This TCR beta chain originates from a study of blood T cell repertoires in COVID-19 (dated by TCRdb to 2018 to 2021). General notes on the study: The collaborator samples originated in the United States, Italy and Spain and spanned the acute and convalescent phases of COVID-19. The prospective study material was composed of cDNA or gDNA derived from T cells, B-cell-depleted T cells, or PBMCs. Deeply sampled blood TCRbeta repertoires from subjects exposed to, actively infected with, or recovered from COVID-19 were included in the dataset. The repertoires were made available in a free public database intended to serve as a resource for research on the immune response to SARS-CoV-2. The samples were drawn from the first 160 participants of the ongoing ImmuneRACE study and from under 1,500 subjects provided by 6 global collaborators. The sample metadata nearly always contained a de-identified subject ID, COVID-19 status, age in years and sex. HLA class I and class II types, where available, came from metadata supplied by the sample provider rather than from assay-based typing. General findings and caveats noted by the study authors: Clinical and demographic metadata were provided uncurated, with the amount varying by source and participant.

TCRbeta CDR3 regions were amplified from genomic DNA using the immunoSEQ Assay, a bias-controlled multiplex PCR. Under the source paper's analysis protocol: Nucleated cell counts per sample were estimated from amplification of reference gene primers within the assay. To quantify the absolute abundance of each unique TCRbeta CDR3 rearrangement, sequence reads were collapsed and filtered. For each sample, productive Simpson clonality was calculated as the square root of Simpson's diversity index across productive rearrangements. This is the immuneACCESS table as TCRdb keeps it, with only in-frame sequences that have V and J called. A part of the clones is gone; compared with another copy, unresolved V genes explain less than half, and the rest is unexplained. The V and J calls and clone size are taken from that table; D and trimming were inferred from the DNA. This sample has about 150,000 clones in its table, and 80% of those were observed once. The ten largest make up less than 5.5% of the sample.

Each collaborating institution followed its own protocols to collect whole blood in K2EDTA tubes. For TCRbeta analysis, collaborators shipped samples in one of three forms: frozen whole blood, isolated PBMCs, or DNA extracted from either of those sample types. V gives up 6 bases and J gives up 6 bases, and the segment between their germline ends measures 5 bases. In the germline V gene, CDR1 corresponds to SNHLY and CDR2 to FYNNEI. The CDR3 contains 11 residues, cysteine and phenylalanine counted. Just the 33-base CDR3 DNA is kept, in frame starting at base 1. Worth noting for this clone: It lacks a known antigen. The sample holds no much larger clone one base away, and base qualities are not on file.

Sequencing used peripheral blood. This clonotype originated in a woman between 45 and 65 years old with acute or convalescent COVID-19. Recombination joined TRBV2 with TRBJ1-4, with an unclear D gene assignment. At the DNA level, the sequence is TGTGCCAGCAGGACTGATGAAAAACTGTTTTTT. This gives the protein CASRTDEKLFF.